This note documents a single TCR beta chain sequence. Both CD4+ and CD8+ T cells were negatively isolated, and TEMRA cells underwent FACS enrichment. The data were taken from a study of CD8 T cells in Susac syndrome. An input of roughly 0.45 to 1 ug of RNA was subjected to reverse transcription using random hexamers. An immunoSEQ multiplex PCR generated amplified TCR beta CDR3 products spanning 54 Vbeta and 13 Jbeta. TCRdb analysed the immunoSEQ multiplex PCR reads with MiXCR anew, one entry per CDR3 protein. The table shows 90,000 to 110,000 distinct CDR3 sequences, with around 97% occurring only once. Sequencing used CD4+ T cells from PBMCs. This TCR derives from a human donor in good health.

For the CDR3, the DNA is TGTGCCAGCAGCTCATATGCCTACGAGCAGTACTTC. The encoded protein is CASSSYAYEQYF. The chain carries TRBV7-9 and TRBJ2-7, with D unresolved. V was pared by 4 bases and J by 2 bases, with 6 bases between. CDR3 size: 12 residues. Germline CDR1 and CDR2: SEHNR and FQNEAQ (reference sequence).